The next 18 T cell receptor beta chains were all read from a single sample in a study of shared T cell receptors in the human thymus. Libraries were prepared by immunoSEQ multiplex PCR; TCRdb keeps only in-frame clonotypes and omits some of them. The profile shows about 660,000 clones, more than 75% of them singletons. These same records also appear under a second study, on human thymus T cells.

The sample consisted of thymocytes. Receptor source: a boy under three years old with a congenital heart defect.

The J gene is TRBJ2-5, the V gene TRBV4-3, with 7 nucleotides matching TRBD1. The CDR3 length is 14 residues. Germline V gene data show CDR1 as LGHNA and CDR2 as YSLEER. After removal of 1 base from V and 2 bases from J, the junction contained 1 base not matched to a gene. This chain's CDR3 is CASSQGRGQETQYF. DNA of the CDR3: TGCGCCAGCAGCCAAGGCAGGGGGCAAGAGACCCAGTACTTC.

The rearrangement joins TRBV29-1 to TRBJ1-1, with D tentatively TRBD1 (6 bases). Per germline, CDR1 SQVTM and CDR2 ANQGSEA. CDR3 size: 16 residues. Trimming stripped 0 bases from V and 0 bases from J, with 14 bases between. The CDR3 sequence is CSVEEVQGRLNTEAFF. The CDR3 bases are TGCAGCGTTGAAGAGGTACAGGGACGGTTGAACACTGAAGCTTTCTTT.

The chain carries TRBV6-1 and TRBJ1-4; TRBD1 is a possible D gene (6 bases). V was shortened by 4 bases and J by 5 bases, with 17 bases between the two germline ends. The germline gives CDR1 MNHNS, CDR2 SASEGT. This CDR3 comprises 16 residues. In DNA form, the CDR3 reads TGTGCCAGCAGTGTCGGGCCTGAGGGGACAAATGAAAAACTGTTTTTT. As protein: CASSVGPEGTNEKLFF.

The chain carries TRBV7-3 and TRBJ2-7, with D unresolved. CDR1 is SGHTA, CDR2 FQGTGA, per germline. The CDR3 is 14 amino acids. Trimming removed 6 bases from V and 0 bases from J, with 12 bases in between. CDR3 residues: CASRLRKVSYEQYF. The CDR3 DNA sequence: TGTGCCAGCAGGCTCAGGAAGGTCTCCTACGAGCAGTACTTC.

The rearrangement links TRBV19 to TRBJ2-7; TRBD1 matches at 9 bases. V trimming: 3 bases; J trimming: 2 bases; junction bases outside the gene matches: 14. The CDR3 covers 18 residues. Germline values: CDR1 LNHDA, CDR2 SQIVND (reference sequence). CDR3 sequence (DNA): TGTGCCAGTAGTATTTCGGGCGGGACAGGGAACCCCCCCTACGAGCAGTACTTC. It codes for CASSISGGTGNPPYEQYF.

This chain joins TRBV30 and TRBJ2-1, with 14 bases aligning to TRBD2. V shed 2 bases, J shed 5 bases, and the junction held 8 bases outside the gene matches. The CDR3 length is 17 residues. Germline V gene sequence: CDR1 GTSNPN, CDR2 SVGIG (reference sequence). This CDR3 is CAWSLVVGLAGDNEQFF. The DNA for the CDR3 is TGTGCCTGGAGTTTGGTGGTGGGACTAGCGGGAGACAATGAGCAGTTCTTC.

The chain employs TRBV6-5 and TRBJ1-1; D is possibly TRBD1 (6 bases). CDR1 is MNHEY, CDR2 SVGAGI, per germline. This CDR3 is 16 amino acids long. V was pared by 0 bases and J by 10 bases, with 21 bases between. The CDR3 coding sequence is TGTGCCAGCAGTTACTCGATTCCGGGGGCGCGGGGGTCAGCTTTCTTT. Amino acids: CASSYSIPGARGSAFF.

This chain uses TRBV28 with TRBJ2-1; TRBD2 aligns across 14 bases. The trim removed 6 bases at V and 7 bases at J, leaving 5 bases unmatched. This CDR3 region has 15 residues. Germline CDR1 and CDR2: MDHEN and SYDVKM. CDR3 region: CASSPGLAGGNEQFF. In nucleotides, the CDR3 is TGTGCCAGCAGCCCTGGACTAGCGGGGGGTAATGAGCAGTTCTTC.

In its sample, this clone was seen once. V gene TRBV6-1 combines with J gene TRBJ1-6; no definite D call. V lost 7 bases to trimming and J lost 9 bases, with 16 bases between them. The CDR3 consists of 14 residues. CDR1 is MNHNS and CDR2 is SASEGT in the germline V gene. The CDR3 DNA follows: TGTGCCAGCAACCTCGACAAGATCCTTTCACCCCTCCACTTT. Translating gives CASNLDKILSPLHF.

The rearrangement uses TRBV6-1 and TRBJ2-7; D is possibly TRBD1 (6 bases). There are 15 residues in the CDR3. V lost 0 bases to trimming and J lost 2 bases, with 11 bases between them. Per germline, CDR1 MNHNS and CDR2 SASEGT. The CDR3 loop is CASSEADGDTYEQYF. CDR3 sequence (DNA): TGTGCCAGCAGTGAAGCGGACGGGGACACCTACGAGCAGTACTTC.

This clone was seen a single time. Other DNA sequences in the same sample also yield this CDR3. The chain has TRBV15 and TRBJ1-6; D unresolved. CDR3 length equals 13 residues. CDR1 LNHNV and CDR2 YYDKDF come from the germline V gene (reference sequence). V was pared by 0 bases and J by 9 bases, with 6 bases between. The CDR3 DNA follows: TGTGCCACCAGCAGAGATAGTGGTTCACCCCTCCACTTT. Protein product: CATSRDSGSPLHF. Full variable domain (missing parts from reference TRBV15 and TRBJ1-6): DAMVIQNPRYQVTQFGKPVTLSCSQTLNHNVMYWYQQKSSQAPKLLFHYYDKDFNNEADTPDNFQSRRPNTSFCFLDIRSPGLGDTAMYLCATSRDSGSPLHFGNGTRLTVT.

This chain uses TRBV12-5 with TRBJ2-3, with 7 nucleotides matching TRBD1. The V segment lost 3 bases and the J segment 4 bases; nucleotides outside the gene matches: 16. This CDR3 region has 18 residues. The germline CDR1 and CDR2 sequences are LGHNT and FRNRAP. CDR3 bases: TGTGCTAGTGGTTTTACCTATCCGACAGGGATCTTAGCAGATACGCAGTATTTT. Its translation is CASGFTYPTGILADTQYF.

The chain links TRBV6-5 to TRBJ2-1, with 8 positions matching TRBD1. The CDR3 has 14 residues. Germline values: CDR1 MNHEY, CDR2 SVGAGI. V was clipped by 8 bases and J by 3 bases; unmatched bases: 6. The CDR3 coding sequence is TGTGCCAGCGCCCTAGGGACAGGCTACAATGAGCAGTTCTTC. This gives the protein CASALGTGYNEQFF.

V and J are TRBV27 and TRBJ1-5; TRBD1 agrees at 9 bases. V shed 5 bases, J shed 5 bases, and the junction held 10 bases outside the gene matches. The CDR3 spans 16 residues. Germline V gives CDR1 MNHEY, CDR2 SMNVEV (reference sequence). CDR3 loop: CASSNKPGQGYQPQHF. The DNA for the CDR3 is TGTGCCAGCAGTAATAAACCGGGACAGGGCTATCAGCCCCAGCATTTT.

The chain links TRBV7-2 to TRBJ2-7; 8 bases line up with TRBD1. V shed 5 bases, J shed 2 bases, and the junction held 17 bases outside the gene matches. Germline values: CDR1 SGHTA, CDR2 FQGNSA. CDR3 length: 18 amino acids. CDR3 in DNA: TGTGCCAGCAGCCCAGAGGGCGGCCCGGACAGGGACGCCTACGAGCAGTACTTC. Protein: CASSPEGGPDRDAYEQYF.

V gene TRBV6-6 combines with J gene TRBJ1-1; D remains ambiguous. Germline V lookup: CDR1 MNHNY, CDR2 SVGAGI (reference sequence). Trimming took 3 bases from V and 11 from J, leaving 13 bases between them. CDR3 length: 12 amino acids. The CDR3 spells CASSYGSVGAFF. CDR3 nucleotide sequence: TGTGCCAGCAGTTATGGGTCCGTCGGGGCTTTCTTT.

The rearrangement joins TRBV27 to TRBJ1-1, with 9 bases identical to TRBD1. J was trimmed by 4 bases and V by 6 bases; bases with no gene match: 12. This CDR3 region has 16 residues. Germline V lookup: CDR1 MNHEY, CDR2 SMNVEV (reference sequence). The CDR3 DNA reads TGTGCCAGCAGCCGAAGCCGGGACAGGGAGTGCACTGAAGCTTTCTTT. Its protein is CASSRSRDRECTEAFF.

V is TRBV10-3 and J is TRBJ2-7; D perhaps matches TRBD2 (5 bases). Germline loops: CDR1 ENHRY, CDR2 SYGVKD. The CDR3 is made up of 14 amino acids. V was cut by 2 bases and J by 5 bases, with 13 bases left in between. The DNA for the CDR3 is TGTGCCATCAGTGAGACCGCAGACGGGGACGAGCAGTACTTC. This sequence encodes CAISETADGDEQYF.